This TCR beta chain was observed in a study of blood T cells in healthy people across ages. This clonotype showed up just a few times. Through a sample-barcoded 5' primer and a J-beta primer mix, a second PCR was run for roughly 6 to 12 cycles. TCRdb used MiXCR to reprocess the 5' RACE reads, holding one entry per CDR3 protein. Seen here are fewer than 2 million distinct CDR3 sequences, about 39% observed once, and the top ten hold more than 20%. CDR1 is MNHNY and CDR2 is SVGAGI in the germline V gene (reference sequence). The CDR3 has 16 residues. Deletions cut 7 bases from V and 5 bases from J, with 23 bases between. The authors extracted at least 6 micrograms of total RNA per sample.

The chain carries TRBV6-6 and TRBJ2-5; TRBD2 might be the D (7 bases). Sequenced input: blood. This TCR derives from a human donor in good health. CDR3 DNA sequence: TGTGCCAGCACCCAAGTCGGGGAGGGGGTAAGGGAGACCCAGTACTTC. Amino acids: CASTQVGEGVRETQYF.